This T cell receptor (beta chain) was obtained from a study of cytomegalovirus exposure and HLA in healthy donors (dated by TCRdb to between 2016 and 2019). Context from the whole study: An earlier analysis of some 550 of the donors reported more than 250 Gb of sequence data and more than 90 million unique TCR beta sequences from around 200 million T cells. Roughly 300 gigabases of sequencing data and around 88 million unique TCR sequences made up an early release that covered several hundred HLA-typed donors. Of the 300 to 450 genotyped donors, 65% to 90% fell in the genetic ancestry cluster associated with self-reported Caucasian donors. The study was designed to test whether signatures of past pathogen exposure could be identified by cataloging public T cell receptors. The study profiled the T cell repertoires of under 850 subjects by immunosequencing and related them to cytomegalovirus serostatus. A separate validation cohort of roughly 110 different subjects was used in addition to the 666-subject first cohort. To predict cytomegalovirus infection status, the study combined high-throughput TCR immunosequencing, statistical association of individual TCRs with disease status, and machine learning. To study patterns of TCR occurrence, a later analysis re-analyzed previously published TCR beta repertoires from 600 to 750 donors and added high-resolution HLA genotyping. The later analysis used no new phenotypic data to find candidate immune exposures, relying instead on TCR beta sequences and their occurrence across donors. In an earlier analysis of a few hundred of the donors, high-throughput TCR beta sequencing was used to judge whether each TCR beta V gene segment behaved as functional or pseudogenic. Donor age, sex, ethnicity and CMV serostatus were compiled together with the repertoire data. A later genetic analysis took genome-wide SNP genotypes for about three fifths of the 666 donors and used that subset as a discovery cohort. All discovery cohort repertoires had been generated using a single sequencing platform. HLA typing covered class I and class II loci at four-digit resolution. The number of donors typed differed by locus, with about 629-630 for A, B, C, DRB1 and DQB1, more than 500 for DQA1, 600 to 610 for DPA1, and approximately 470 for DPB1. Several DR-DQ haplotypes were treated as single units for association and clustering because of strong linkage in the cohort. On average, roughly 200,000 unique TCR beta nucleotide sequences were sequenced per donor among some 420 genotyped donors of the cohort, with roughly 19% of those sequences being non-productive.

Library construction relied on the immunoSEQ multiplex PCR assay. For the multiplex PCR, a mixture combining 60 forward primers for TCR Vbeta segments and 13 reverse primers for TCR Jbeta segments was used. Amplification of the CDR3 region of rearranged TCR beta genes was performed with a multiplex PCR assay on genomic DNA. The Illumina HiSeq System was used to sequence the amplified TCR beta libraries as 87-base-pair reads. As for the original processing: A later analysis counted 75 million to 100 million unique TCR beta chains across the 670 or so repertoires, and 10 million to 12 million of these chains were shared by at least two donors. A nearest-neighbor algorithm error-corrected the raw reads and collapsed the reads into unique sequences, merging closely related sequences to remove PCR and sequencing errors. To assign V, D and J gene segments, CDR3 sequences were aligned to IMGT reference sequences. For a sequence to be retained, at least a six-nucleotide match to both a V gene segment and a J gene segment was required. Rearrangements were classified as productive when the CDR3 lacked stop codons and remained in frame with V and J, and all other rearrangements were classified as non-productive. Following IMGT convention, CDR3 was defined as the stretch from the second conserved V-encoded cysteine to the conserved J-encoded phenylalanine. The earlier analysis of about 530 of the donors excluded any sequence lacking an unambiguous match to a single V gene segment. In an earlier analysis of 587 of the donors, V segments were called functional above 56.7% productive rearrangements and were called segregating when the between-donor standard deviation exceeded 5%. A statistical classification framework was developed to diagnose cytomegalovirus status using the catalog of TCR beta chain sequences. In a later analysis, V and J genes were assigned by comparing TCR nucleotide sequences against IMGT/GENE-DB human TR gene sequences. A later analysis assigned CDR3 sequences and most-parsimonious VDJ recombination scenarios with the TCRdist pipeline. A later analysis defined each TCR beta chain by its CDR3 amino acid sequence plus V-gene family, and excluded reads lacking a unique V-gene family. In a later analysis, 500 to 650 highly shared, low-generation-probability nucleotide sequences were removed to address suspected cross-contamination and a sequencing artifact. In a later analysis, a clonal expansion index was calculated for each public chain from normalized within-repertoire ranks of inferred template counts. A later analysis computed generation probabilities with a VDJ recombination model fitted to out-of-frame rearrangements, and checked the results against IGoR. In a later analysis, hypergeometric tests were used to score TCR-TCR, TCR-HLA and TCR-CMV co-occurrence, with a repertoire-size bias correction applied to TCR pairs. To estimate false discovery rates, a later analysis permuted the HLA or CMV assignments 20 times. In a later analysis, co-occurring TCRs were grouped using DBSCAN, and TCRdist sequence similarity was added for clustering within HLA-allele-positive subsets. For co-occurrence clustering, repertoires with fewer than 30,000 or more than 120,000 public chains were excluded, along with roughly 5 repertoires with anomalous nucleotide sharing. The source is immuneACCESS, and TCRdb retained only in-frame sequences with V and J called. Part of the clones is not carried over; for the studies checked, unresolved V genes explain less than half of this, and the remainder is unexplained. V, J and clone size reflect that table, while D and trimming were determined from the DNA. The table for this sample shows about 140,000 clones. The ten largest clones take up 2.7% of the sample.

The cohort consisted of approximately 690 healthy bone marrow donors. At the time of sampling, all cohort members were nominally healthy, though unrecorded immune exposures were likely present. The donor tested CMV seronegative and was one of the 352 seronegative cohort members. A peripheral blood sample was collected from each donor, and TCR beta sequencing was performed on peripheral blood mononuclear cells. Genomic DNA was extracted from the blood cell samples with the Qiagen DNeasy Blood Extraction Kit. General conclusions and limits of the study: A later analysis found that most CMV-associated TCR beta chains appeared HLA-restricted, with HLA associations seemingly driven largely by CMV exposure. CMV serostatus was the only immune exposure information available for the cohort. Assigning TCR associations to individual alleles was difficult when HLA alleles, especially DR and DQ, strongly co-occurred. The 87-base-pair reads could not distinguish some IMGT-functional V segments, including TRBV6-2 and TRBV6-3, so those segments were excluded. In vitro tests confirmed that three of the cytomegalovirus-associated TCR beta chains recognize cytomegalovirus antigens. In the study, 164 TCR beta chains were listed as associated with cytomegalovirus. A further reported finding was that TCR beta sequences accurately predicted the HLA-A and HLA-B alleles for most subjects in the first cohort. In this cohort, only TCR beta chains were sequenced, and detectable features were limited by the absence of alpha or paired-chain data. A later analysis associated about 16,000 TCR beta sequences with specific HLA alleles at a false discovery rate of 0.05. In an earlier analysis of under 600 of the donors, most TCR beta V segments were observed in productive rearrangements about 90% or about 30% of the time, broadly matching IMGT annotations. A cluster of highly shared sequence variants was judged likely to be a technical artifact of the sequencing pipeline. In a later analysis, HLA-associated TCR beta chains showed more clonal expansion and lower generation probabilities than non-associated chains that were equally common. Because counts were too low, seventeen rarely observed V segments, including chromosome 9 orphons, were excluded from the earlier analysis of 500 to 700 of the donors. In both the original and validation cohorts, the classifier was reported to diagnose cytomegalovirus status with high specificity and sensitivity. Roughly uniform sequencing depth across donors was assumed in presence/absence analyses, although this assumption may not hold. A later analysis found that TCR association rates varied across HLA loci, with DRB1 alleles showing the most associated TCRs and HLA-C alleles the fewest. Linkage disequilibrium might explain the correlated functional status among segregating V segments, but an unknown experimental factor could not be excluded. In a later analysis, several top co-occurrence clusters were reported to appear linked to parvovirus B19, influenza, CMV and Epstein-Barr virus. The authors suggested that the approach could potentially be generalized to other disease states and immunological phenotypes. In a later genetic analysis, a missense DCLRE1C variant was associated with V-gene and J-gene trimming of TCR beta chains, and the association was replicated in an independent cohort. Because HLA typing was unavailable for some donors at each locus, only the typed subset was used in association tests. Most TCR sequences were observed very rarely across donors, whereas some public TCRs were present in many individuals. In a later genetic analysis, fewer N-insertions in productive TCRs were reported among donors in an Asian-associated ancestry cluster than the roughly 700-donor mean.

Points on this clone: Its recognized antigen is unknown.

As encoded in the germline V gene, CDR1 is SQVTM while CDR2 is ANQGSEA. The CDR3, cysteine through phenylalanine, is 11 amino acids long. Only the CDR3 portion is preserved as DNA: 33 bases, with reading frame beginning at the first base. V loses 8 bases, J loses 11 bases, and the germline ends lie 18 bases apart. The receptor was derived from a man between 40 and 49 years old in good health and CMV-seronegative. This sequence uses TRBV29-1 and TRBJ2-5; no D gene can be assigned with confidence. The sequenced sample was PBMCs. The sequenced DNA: TGCAGCCCCGATCCCCTAGAAGAGCAGTACTTC. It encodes CSPDPLEEQYF.